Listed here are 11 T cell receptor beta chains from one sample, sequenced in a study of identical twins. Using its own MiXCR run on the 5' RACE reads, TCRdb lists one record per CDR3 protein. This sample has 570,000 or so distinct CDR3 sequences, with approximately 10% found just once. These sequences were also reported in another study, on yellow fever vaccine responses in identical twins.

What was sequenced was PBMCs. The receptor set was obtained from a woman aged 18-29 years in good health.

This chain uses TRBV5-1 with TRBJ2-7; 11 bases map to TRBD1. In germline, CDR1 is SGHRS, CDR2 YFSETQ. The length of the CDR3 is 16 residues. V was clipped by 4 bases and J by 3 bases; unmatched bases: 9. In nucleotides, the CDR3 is TGCGCCAGCAGCCCAAACGTCGGGACAGGGGGCTACGAGCAGTACTTC. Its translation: CASSPNVGTGGYEQYF.

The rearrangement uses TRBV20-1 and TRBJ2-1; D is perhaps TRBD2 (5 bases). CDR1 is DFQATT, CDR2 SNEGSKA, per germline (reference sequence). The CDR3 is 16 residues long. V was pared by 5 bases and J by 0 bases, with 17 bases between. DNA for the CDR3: TGCAGTGCTCAACCCCGGGAATTGGCCTCCTACAATGAGCAGTTCTTC. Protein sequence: CSAQPRELASYNEQFF.

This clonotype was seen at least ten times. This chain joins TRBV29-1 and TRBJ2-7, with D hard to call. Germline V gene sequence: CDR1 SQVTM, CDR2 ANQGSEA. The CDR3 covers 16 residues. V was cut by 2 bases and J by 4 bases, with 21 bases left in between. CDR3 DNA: TGCAGCGTTGAAAGCGTACTCCGAGGCGGTGGGTACGAGCAGTACTTC. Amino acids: CSVESVLRGGGYEQYF.

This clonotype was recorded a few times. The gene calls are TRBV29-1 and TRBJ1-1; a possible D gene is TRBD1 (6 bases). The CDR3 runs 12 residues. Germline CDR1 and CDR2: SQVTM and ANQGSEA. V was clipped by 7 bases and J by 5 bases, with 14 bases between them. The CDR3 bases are TGCAGCGCCGTACAGGGTGTGACTGAAGCTTTCTTT. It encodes CSAVQGVTEAFF.

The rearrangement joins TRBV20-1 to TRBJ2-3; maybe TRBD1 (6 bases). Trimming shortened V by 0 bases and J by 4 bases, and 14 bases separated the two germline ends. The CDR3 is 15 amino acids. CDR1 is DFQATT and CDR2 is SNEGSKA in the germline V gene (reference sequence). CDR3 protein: CSARDLQGGSDTQYF. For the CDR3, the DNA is TGCAGTGCTAGAGATTTACAGGGTGGGTCAGATACGCAGTATTTT.

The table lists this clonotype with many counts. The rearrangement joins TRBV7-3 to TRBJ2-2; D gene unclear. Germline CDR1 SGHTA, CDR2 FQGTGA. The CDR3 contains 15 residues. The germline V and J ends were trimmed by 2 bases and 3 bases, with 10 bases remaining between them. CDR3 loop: CASSLEESHTGELFF. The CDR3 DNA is TGTGCCAGCAGCTTAGAGGAGAGCCACACCGGGGAGCTGTTTTTT.

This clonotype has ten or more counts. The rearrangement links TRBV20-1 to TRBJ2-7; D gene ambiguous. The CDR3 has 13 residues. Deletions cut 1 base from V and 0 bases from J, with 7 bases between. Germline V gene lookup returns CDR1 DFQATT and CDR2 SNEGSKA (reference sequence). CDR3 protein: CSARAESSYEQYF. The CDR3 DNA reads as TGCAGTGCTAGAGCGGAGAGCTCCTACGAGCAGTACTTC.

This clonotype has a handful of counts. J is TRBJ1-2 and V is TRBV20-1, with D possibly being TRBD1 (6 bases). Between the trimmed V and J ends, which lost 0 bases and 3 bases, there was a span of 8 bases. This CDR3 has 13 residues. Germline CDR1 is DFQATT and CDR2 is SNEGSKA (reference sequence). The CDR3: CSARDHRDYGYTF. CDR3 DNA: TGCAGTGCTAGAGATCACAGGGACTATGGCTACACCTTC.

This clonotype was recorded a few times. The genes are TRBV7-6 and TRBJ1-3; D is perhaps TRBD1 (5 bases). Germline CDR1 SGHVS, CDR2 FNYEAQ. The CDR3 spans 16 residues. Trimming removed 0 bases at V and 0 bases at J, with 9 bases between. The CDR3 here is CASSLAVRGSGNTIYF. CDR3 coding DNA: TGTGCCAGCAGCTTAGCTGTGAGGGGCTCTGGAAACACCATATATTTT.

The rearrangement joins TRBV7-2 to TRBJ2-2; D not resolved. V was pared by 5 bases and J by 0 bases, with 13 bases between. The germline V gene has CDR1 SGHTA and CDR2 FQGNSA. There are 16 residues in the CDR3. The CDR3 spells CASSPLGQPNTGELFF. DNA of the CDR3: TGTGCCAGCAGCCCCCTCGGGCAGCCGAACACCGGGGAGCTGTTTTTT.

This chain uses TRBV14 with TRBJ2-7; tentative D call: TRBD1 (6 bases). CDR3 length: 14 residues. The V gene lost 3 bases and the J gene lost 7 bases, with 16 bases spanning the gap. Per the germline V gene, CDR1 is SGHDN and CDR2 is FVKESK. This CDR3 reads CASSHVDSPGEQYF. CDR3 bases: TGTGCCAGCAGCCACGTGGACAGCCCGGGAGAGCAGTACTTC.